Sequencing of this T cell receptor beta chain was carried out in a study of cytotoxic CD8 clonotypes in ibrutinib-treated CLL. Study in general: The patients comprised about a dozen relapsed/refractory and around 15 treatment-naive cases, approximately 18 IGHV unmutated. Study-level findings and limits: Upon ibrutinib response clonality rose, and upon progression it fell back toward baseline.

With cryopreserved PBMCs as the source, roughly 2 micrograms of genomic DNA went to TCR beta libraries. Regarding this clone: Antigen: not known.

TCRdb's table, derived via immunoSEQ multiplex PCR, lists solely in-frame clones and lacks some. The table includes 150,000 to 200,000 clones, approximately 68% detected once. Germline assignment: CDR1 LNHDA and CDR2 SQIVND (reference sequence). The V end was cut by 6 bases, the J end by 6 bases, with 20 bases between. This CDR3 contains 16 residues. The source material was PBMCs, sampled after 24 months of ibrutinib treatment. The sequence was obtained from a human donor with chronic lymphocytic leukemia. V is TRBV19 and J is TRBJ2-2; the D gene is possibly TRBD2 (5 bases). The CDR3 loop reads CASSPDSILPSGELFF. CDR3 in DNA: TGTGCCAGTAGCCCGGACTCTATTCTACCTTCCGGGGAGCTGTTTTTT.